A selection of T cell receptor beta chains follows, all from one sample in a study of blood T cell repertoires in COVID-19. This table comes from immunoSEQ multiplex PCR, and its TCRdb copy is limited to in-frame clones, with some not included. This table has 160,000 or so clones, 90% to 95% appearing once. The sample was peripheral blood. The receptor source for this set is a woman between 55 and 75 years old with COVID-19, enrolled during active disease. Each CDR3 is given with its conserved first and last residue. D genes are given only for firm matches. A clone size is listed for some rows: how often the clone was seen (once, few, many), or a class if it is expanded.

V	size	length	J	D	CDR3	DNA
TRBV7-3	.	14	TRBJ2-2	.	CASSRSGFTGELFF	TGTGCCAGCAGCCGTTCAGGGTTTACCGGGGAGCTGTTTTTT
TRBV19	.	16	TRBJ2-1	.	CASSKIDRRQNNEQFF	TGTGCCAGTAGTAAAATCGACAGGCGCCAAAACAATGAGCAGTTCTTC
TRBV3-1/TRBV3-2	.	14	TRBJ1-3	.	CASSQDSRGGTIYF	TGTGCCAGCAGCCAAGACTCTCGAGGGGGCACCATATATTTT
TRBV10-3	.	15	TRBJ2-3	.	CAITKDSFYTDTQYF	TGTGCCATCACCAAGGACAGTTTTTACACAGATACGCAGTATTTT
TRBV7-2	.	13	TRBJ2-4	.	CASSLDRANIQYF	TGTGCCAGCAGCTTAGACAGGGCAAACATTCAGTACTTC
TRBV9	.	16	TRBJ1-1	.	CASSVVPQGTNTEAFF	TGTGCCAGCAGCGTAGTCCCGCAGGGTACGAACACTGAAGCTTTCTTT
TRBV7-3	once	13	TRBJ1-2	.	CASSSTRGNGYTF	TGTGCCAGCAGCTCCACCAGAGGAAATGGCTACACCTTC
TRBV7-2	few	15	TRBJ2-1	TRBD2	CASSSRTSGNNEQFF	TGTGCCAGCAGCTCTCGGACTAGCGGTAACAATGAGCAGTTCTTC
TRBV7-9	.	15	TRBJ2-7	.	CASSPRNRVGYEQYF	TGTGCCAGCAGCCCCCGGAACAGGGTCGGCTACGAGCAGTACTTC
TRBV5-4	.	14	TRBJ1-4	.	CASSLPGNNEKLFF	TGTGCCAGCAGCTTACCGGGAAACAATGAAAAACTGTTTTTT
TRBV10-3	.	11	TRBJ2-1	.	CAIMGVNEQFF	TGTGCCATCATGGGCGTAAATGAGCAGTTCTTC
TRBV19	.	14	TRBJ1-6	.	CASSIREGNSPLHF	TGTGCCAGTAGTATCAGGGAGGGGAATTCACCCCTCCACTTT
TRBV6-1	.	15	TRBJ2-3	.	CASSDRAPSTDTQYF	TGTGCCAGCAGTGACAGAGCGCCGAGCACAGATACGCAGTATTTT
TRBV4-1	once	13	TRBJ1-2	.	CASSQVARAGYTF	TGCGCCAGCAGCCAAGTTGCGAGGGCTGGCTACACCTTC
TRBV7-2	.	15	TRBJ2-7	TRBD2	CASSPQSSGAYEQYF	TGTGCCAGCAGCCCCCAAAGTAGCGGGGCCTACGAGCAGTACTTC
TRBV5-5	once	14	TRBJ1-4	TRBD1	CASSLGQGVEKLFF	TGTGCCAGCAGCTTGGGACAGGGGGTTGAAAAACTGTTTTTT
TRBV5-1	.	18	TRBJ2-3	TRBD2	CASSFGRTSGTSTDTQYF	TGCGCCAGCAGCTTTGGGCGGACTAGCGGGACCTCCACAGATACGCAGTATTTT
TRBV2	.	15	TRBJ1-4	.	CASSPNRATNEKLFF	TGTGCCAGCAGTCCTAACAGGGCTACTAATGAAAAACTGTTTTTT
TRBV19	.	16	TRBJ1-2	TRBD1	CASSTRTGENSYGYTF	TGTGCCAGTAGTACTCGGACAGGGGAGAACAGCTATGGCTACACCTTC
TRBV9	once	15	TRBJ2-1	.	CASSPRWTSKDEQFF	TGTGCCAGCAGCCCAAGGTGGACAAGCAAGGATGAGCAGTTCTTC
TRBV5-1	.	14	TRBJ2-1	TRBD1	CASSLVGTDNEQFF	TGCGCCAGCAGCTTGGTGGGGACAGATAATGAGCAGTTCTTC
TRBV13	.	16	TRBJ1-1	TRBD1	CASTSRRGFMNTEAFF	TGTGCCAGCACCTCCCGCAGGGGGTTCATGAACACTGAAGCTTTCTTT
TRBV6-6	once	15	TRBJ1-4	TRBD1	CASSYPETGGDFLFF	TGTGCCAGCAGTTACCCGGAGACAGGGGGCGATTTCCTGTTTTTT
TRBV11-2	.	15	TRBJ1-6	TRBD1	CASSRTGRDNSPLHF	TGTGCCAGCAGTCGGACAGGAAGGGATAATTCACCCCTCCACTTT
TRBV7-2	once	16	TRBJ1-2	.	CASSLVGGDAVYGYTF	TGTGCCAGCAGCTTAGTAGGAGGGGATGCTGTCTATGGCTACACCTTC
TRBV5-4	.	15	TRBJ2-5	TRBD1	CASSRKTGDEETQYF	TGTGCCAGCAGCCGGAAGACAGGGGACGAAGAGACCCAGTACTTC
TRBV5-1	.	15	TRBJ1-1	TRBD1	CASSQDRTGGTEAFF	TGCGCCAGCAGCCAGGACCGGACAGGGGGCACTGAAGCTTTCTTT
TRBV12-5	.	13	TRBJ1-4	.	CASGYRANEKLFF	TGTGCTAGTGGGTACAGGGCAAATGAAAAACTGTTTTTT
TRBV18	.	11	TRBJ2-1	.	CASTLSNEQFF	TGTGCCAGCACCCTTAGTAATGAGCAGTTCTTC
TRBV5-6	.	14	TRBJ2-2	.	CASSLGGGAGELFF	TGTGCCAGCAGCTTGGGAGGGGGTGCCGGGGAGCTGTTTTTT
TRBV5-6	.	17	TRBJ1-2	TRBD1	CASSLKGQGALNYGYTF	TGTGCCAGCAGTTTAAAGGGACAGGGGGCGCTAAACTATGGCTACACCTTC
TRBV9	.	15	TRBJ1-3	.	CASSQSEGVGNTIYF	TGTGCCAGCAGCCAATCCGAAGGGGTGGGAAACACCATATATTTT
TRBV13	.	15	TRBJ1-2	TRBD1	CASSPRDRGPYGYTF	TGTGCCAGCAGCCCCCGGGACAGGGGGCCTTATGGCTACACCTTC
TRBV19	.	15	TRBJ1-2	TRBD1	CASSNRQGAHYGYTF	TGTGCCAGTAGTAACCGACAGGGGGCGCATTATGGCTACACCTTC
TRBV5-4	.	15	TRBJ2-1	TRBD2	CASSLASGAHNEQFF	TGTGCCAGCAGCTTGGCTAGCGGGGCCCACAATGAGCAGTTCTTC